The present entry profiles one T cell receptor (beta chain) with its context. Its antigen is still unknown. The germline V gene has CDR1 SGHRS and CDR2 YFSETQ. This CDR3 region has 16 residues. Trimming left V 7 bases short and J 0 bases short, with 19 bases between. The data were taken from a study of graft-versus-host responses after intestinal transplantation. Turning to the study itself: Uniformly, recipients were administered anti-thymocyte globulin induction with subsequent tacrolimus and steroids for around three years.

Study observations and caveats: Peak circulating GvH clone levels tracked with early post-transplant HvG declines. Allografts carried high graft-versus-host to host-versus-graft clonal ratios in patients having graft-donor T cell macrochimerism.

Assay used: immunoSEQ multiplex PCR; TCRdb lists only in-frame clones, some missing. The sample has some 36,000 clones; 94% are singletons. The sample here was unstimulated CD4+ T cells sorted from spleen or lymph node cells, taken before transplant. The receptor was derived from a human donor who was the organ donor for an intestinal transplant. The chain is built from TRBV5-1 and TRBJ2-5; no definite D call. CDR3 nucleotides: TGCGCCAGCTCCCCTAGTTCAAACTCGTACCAAGAGACCCAGTACTTC. This codes for CASSPSSNSYQETQYF.